This is a list of T cell receptor beta chains from one sample in a study of cytomegalovirus exposure and HLA in healthy donors. Using immunoSEQ multiplex PCR, the repertoire was profiled, and TCRdb retains in-frame clones only, with some absent. The sample is made up of about 140,000 clones, and the top ten hold about 2.2% of it. The sample taken for sequencing was PBMCs. These receptors were collected from a woman aged 18 to 35 in good health and CMV-seronegative. The CDR3 runs from the conserved cysteine through the conserved F or W. The D gene is left open where the match is weak.

>NA|TRBJ2-5|TRBV5-1|14
TGCGCCAGCAGCCCGGGACTGAGACAAGAGACCCAGTACTTC
CASSPGLRQETQYF
>TRBD1|TRBJ2-2|TRBV19|16
TGTGCCAGTAGTATACCGATGGACAGGTTAACCGGGGAGCTGTTTTTT
CASSIPMDRLTGELFF
>TRBD1|TRBJ2-1|TRBV2|15
TGTGCCAGCAGTTTGACAGGGACCGCAGCCAATGAGCAGTTCTTC
CASSLTGTAANEQFF
>NA|TRBJ2-1|TRBV27|12
TGTGCCAGCAGTTTAGGAGGGCGAGAGCAGTTCTTC
CASSLGGREQFF
>TRBD1|TRBJ2-5|TRBV5-1|16
TGCGCCAACAGACTCACCGGGACAGGGGGGCAAGAGACCCAGTACTTC
CANRLTGTGGQETQYF
>NA|TRBJ1-5|TRBV2|13
TGTGCCAGCACCCAGGGTTACAATCAGCCCCAGCATTTT
CASTQGYNQPQHF
>TRBD1|TRBJ2-3|TRBV6-5|15
TGTGCCAGCAGTTACGCCGGGACAGGGGGAGATACGCAGTATTTT
CASSYAGTGGDTQYF
>NA|TRBJ1-1|TRBV6-5|15
TGTGCCAGCAGTTACGGGCCCCCTGTCCGCACTGAAGCTTTCTTT
CASSYGPPVRTEAFF
>TRBD1|TRBJ1-2|TRBV18|14
TGTGCCAGCTCACCAGGACAGGGAACGGATGGCTGCACCTTC
CASSPGQGTDGCTF
>TRBD2|TRBJ2-3|TRBV6-6|16
TGTGCCAGCAGTTACCCCGCGGGACTAGATCGAGATACGCAGTATTTT
CASSYPAGLDRDTQYF
>NA|TRBJ2-6|TRBV9|18
TGTGCCAGCAGCCAGGACCCAGGGCACCGCTCTGGGGCCAACGTCCTGACTTTC
CASSQDPGHRSGANVLTF
>TRBD1|TRBJ1-5|TRBV18|15
TGTGCCAGCTCACCCACAGGGGGAGGCAATCAGCCCCAGCATTTT
CASSPTGGGNQPQHF
>TRBD1|TRBJ2-7|TRBV9|15
TGTGCCAGCGCTCGAGCCGGGACAGGGTCATACGAGCAGTACTTC
CASARAGTGSYEQYF
>NA|TRBJ1-5|TRBV2|15
TGTGCCAGCACTCGGGGGGCGGGAGGCAATCAGCCCCAGCATTTT
CASTRGAGGNQPQHF
>NA|TRBJ1-2|TRBV9|13
TGTGCCAGCAGTACCACAGAAAACTATGGCTACACCTTC
CASSTTENYGYTF
>TRBD1|TRBJ1-2|TRBV19|15
TGTGCCAGTAGTATCCAAATGGACAGGGGAAATGGCTACACCTTC
CASSIQMDRGNGYTF
>NA|TRBJ1-5|TRBV6-5|14
TGTGCCAGCAGTTACGGCACGGAGGGTCAGCCCCAGCATTTT
CASSYGTEGQPQHF
>NA|TRBJ1-2|TRBV2|12
TGTGCCGGGGGGTCGTACAGCTATGGCTACACCTTC
CAGGSYSYGYTF
>NA|TRBJ2-1|TRBV6-6|15
TGTGCCAGCAGTAACCCCCGGCTAGCGAGTCGGGAGCAGTTCTTC
CASSNPRLASREQFF
>NA|TRBJ1-5|TRBV5-1|15
TGCGCCAGCAGCCCACAGAATACCTTAGTTCAGCCCCAGCATTTT
CASSPQNTLVQPQHF
>NA|TRBJ2-1|TRBV5-1|17
TGCGCCAGCAGCCCAAGGGGGGGCGGGACCTCCTACAATGAGCAGTTCTTC
CASSPRGGGTSYNEQFF
>NA|TRBJ1-3|TRBV12-5|14
TGTGCTAGTGGACTTGGGCCAGTCGGAAACACCATATATTTT
CASGLGPVGNTIYF
>NA|TRBJ1-2|TRBV9|15
TGTGCCAGCAGCGTGGCGGACAGAGCTAACTATGGCTACACCTTC
CASSVADRANYGYTF
>NA|TRBJ1-4|TRBV25-1|15
TGTGCCAGCAGCGTCGGACGCCGGAGGGATGAAAAACTGTTTTTT
CASSVGRRRDEKLFF
>NA|TRBJ2-2|TRBV12-1|15
TGTGCCAGCAGCTTACACGGAGTCGACACCGGGGAGCTGTTTTTT
CASSLHGVDTGELFF
>NA|TRBJ2-1|TRBV5-4|12
TGTGCCAGCAGCTTGTACGGCAATGAGCAGTTCTTC
CASSLYGNEQFF
>NA|TRBJ2-1|TRBV6-5|13
TGTGCCAGCCGCGGTTCGGTCTACAATGAGCAGTTCTTC
CASRGSVYNEQFF